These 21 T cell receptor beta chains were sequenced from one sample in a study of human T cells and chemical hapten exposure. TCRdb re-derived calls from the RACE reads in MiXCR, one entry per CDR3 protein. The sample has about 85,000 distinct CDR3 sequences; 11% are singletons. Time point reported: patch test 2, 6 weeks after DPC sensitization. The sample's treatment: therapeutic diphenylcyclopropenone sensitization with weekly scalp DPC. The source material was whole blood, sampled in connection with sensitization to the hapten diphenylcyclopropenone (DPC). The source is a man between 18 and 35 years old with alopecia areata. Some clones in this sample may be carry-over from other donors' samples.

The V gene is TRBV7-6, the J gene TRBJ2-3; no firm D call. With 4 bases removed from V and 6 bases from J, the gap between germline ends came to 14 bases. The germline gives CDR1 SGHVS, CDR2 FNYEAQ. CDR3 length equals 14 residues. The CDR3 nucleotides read TGTGCCAGCAGCTCACGCCGACACACCGATACGCAGTATTTT. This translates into CASSSRRHTDTQYF.

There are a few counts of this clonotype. CDR3 nucleotides: TGTGCCAGCGGAGACCCGACAGCGAACACCGGGGAGCTGTTTTTT. This translates into CASGDPTANTGELFF. The chain couples TRBV11-2 to TRBJ2-2, with a possible D match to TRBD1 (5 bases). The CDR3 extends over 15 amino acids. V was cut by 8 bases and J by 0 bases, with 13 bases left in between. Germline lookup yields CDR1 SGHAT and CDR2 FQNNGV.

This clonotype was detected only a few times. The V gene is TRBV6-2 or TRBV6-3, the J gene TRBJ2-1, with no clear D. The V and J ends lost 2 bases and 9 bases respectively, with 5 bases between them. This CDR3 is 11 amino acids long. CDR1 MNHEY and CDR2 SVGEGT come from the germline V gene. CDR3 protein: CASSYMSEQFF. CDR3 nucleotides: TGTGCCAGCAGTTACATGAGTGAGCAGTTCTTC.

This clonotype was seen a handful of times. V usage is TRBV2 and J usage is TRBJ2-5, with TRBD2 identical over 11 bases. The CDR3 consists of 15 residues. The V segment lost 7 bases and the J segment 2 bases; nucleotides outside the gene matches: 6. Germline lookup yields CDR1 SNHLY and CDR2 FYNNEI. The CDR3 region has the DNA TGTGCCAGCACCAAGAGGACTAGCGGGCAAGAGACCCAGTACTTC. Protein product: CASTKRTSGQETQYF.

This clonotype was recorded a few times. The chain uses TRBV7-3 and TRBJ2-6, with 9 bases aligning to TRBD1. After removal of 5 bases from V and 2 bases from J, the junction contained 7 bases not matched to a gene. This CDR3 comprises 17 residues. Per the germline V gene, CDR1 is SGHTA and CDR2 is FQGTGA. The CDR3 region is CASSPRDRATGANVLTF. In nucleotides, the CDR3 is TGTGCCAGCAGCCCGCGGGACAGGGCCACTGGGGCCAACGTCCTGACTTTC.

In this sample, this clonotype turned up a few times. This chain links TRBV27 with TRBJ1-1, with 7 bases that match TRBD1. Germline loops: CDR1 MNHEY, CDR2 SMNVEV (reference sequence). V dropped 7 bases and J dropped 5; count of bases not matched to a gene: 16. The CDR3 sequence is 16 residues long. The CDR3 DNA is TGTGCCAGCACCCAAACCGGGACAGAGCGGAGGACTGAAGCTTTCTTT. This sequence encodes CASTQTGTERRTEAFF.

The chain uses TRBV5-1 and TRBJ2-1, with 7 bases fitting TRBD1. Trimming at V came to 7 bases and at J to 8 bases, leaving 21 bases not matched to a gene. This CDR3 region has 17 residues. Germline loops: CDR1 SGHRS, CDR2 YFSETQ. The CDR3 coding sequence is TGCGCCAGCTCACACGCTGAGAGGGGGCGCCTCAGGCATGAGCAGTTCTTC. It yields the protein CASSHAERGRLRHEQFF.

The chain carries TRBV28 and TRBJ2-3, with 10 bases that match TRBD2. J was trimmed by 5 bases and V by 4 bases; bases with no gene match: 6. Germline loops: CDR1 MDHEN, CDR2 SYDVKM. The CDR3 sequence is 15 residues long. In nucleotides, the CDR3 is TGTGCCAGCAGTTATCCGGCTAGCGGGGGAGATACGCAGTATTTT. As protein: CASSYPASGGDTQYF.

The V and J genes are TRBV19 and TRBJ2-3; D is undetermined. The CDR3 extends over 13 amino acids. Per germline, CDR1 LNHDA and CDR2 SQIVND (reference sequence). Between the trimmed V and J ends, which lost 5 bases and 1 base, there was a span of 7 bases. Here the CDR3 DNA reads TGTGCCAGTAGTCGGGCAGGCACAGATACGCAGTATTTT. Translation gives CASSRAGTDTQYF.

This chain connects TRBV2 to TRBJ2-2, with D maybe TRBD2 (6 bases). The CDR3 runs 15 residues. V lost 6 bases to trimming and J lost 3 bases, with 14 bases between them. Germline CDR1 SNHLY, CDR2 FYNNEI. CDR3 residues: CASRGRHLYTGELFF. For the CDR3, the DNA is TGTGCCAGCAGGGGGAGGCACTTGTACACCGGGGAGCTGTTTTTT.

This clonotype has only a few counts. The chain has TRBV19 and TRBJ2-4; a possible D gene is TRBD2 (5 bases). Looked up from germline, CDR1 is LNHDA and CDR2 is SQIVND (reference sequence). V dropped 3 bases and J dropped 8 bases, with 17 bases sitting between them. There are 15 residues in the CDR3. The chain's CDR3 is CASSIRSGMLDIQYF. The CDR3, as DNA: TGTGCCAGTAGTATCCGATCCGGGATGCTTGACATTCAGTACTTC.

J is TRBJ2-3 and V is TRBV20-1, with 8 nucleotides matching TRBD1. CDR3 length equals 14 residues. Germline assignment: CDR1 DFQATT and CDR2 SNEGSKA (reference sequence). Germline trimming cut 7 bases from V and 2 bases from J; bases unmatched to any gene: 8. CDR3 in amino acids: CSVPGQGNTDTQYF. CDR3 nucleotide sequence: TGCAGTGTTCCCGGACAGGGCAACACAGATACGCAGTATTTT.

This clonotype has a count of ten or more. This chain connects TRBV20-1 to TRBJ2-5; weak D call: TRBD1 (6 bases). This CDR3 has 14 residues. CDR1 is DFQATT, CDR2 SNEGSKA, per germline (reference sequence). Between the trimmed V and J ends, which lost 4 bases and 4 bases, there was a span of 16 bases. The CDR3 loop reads CSAKKGVDVETQYF. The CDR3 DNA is TGCAGTGCTAAAAAGGGGGTCGACGTAGAGACCCAGTACTTC.

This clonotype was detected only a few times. The CDR3 loop is CASSFTDTQYF. The CDR3 coding sequence is TGTGCCAGCAGCTTCACAGATACGCAGTATTTT. This chain connects TRBV14 to TRBJ2-3, with no clear D. Germline lookup yields CDR1 SGHDN and CDR2 FVKESK. The V end lost 5 bases, the J end lost 2 bases, and 2 bases lay between the germline ends. The CDR3 length is 11 residues.

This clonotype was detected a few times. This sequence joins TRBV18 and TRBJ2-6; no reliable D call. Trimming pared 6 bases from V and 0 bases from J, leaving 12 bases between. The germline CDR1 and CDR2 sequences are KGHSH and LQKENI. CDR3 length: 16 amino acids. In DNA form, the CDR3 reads TGTGCCAGCTCGGAAAATCTGTACTCTGGGGCCAACGTCCTGACTTTC. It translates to CASSENLYSGANVLTF.

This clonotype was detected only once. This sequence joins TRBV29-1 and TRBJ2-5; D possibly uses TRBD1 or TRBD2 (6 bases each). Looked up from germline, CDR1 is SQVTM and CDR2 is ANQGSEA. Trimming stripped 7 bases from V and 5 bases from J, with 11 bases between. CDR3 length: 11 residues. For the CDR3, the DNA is TGCAGCGCCGGGGGCGGGGAGACCCAGTACTTC. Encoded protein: CSAGGGETQYF.

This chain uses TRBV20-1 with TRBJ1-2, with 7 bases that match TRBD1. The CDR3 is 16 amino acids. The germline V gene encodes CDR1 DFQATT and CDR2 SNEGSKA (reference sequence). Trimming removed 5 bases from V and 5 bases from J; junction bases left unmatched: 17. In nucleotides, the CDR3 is TGCAGTGCTCAGCCGCTCACAGGGGAAGGAGGGTATGGCTACACCTTC. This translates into CSAQPLTGEGGYGYTF.

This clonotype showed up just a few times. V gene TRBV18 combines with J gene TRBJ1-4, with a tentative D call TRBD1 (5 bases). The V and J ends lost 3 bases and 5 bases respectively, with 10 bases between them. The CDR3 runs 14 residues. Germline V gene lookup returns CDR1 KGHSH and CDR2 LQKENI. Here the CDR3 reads CASSPGRVNEKLFF. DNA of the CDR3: TGTGCCAGCTCACCGGGCAGGGTGAATGAAAAACTGTTTTTT.

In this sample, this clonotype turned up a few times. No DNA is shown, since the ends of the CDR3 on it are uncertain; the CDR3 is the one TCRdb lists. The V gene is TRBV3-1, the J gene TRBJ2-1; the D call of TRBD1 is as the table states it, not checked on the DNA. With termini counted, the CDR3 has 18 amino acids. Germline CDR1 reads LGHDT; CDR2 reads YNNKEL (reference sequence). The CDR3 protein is CASSQDPGTGGSSGRRMF.

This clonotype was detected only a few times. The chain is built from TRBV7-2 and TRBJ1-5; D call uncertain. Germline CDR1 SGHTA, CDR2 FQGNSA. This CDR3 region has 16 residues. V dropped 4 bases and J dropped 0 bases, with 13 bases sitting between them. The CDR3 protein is CASSSDTFYSNQPQHF. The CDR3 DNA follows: TGTGCCAGCAGCTCGGATACATTCTATAGCAATCAGCCCCAGCATTTT.

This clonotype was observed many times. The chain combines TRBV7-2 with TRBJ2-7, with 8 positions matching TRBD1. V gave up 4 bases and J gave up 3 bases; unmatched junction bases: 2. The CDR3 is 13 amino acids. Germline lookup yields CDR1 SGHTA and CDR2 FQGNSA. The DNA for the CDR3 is TGTGCCAGCAGCTGGACAGGGCTCTACGAGCAGTACTTC. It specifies CASSWTGLYEQYF.